Listed below are T cell receptor beta chains from one sample, sequenced in a study of shared clonotypes between healthy human individuals. Clones were sequenced by immunoSEQ multiplex PCR, and TCRdb holds only the in-frame ones, with some missing. The repertoire consists of roughly 2 million clones, with 90% to 97% occurring once and the leading ten covering over 0.1%. Sequencing was done on a sample of naive CD4+ T cells sorted from blood. Receptors were obtained from a man aged 18 to 35 in good health. CDR3s include the opening cysteine and the closing phenylalanine or tryptophan. The D gene is left open where the match is weak. Clone size appears in some rows only: once, few, many, or a class for an expanded clone.

>TRBD1|NA|TRBJ1-2|TRBV7-9
CASSPTGTGHYGYTF
TGTGCCAGCAGCCCAACCGGGACAGGGCATTATGGCTACACCTTC
>NA|NA|TRBJ2-3|TRBV4-1
CASSPGRGTDTQYF
TGCGCCAGCAGCCCCGGTCGTGGGACAGATACGCAGTATTTT
>NA|NA|TRBJ2-1|TRBV2
CASSEVGGGPNEQFF
TGTGCCAGCAGTGAAGTAGGAGGGGGCCCCAATGAGCAGTTCTTC
>TRBD2|NA|TRBJ2-7|TRBV7-2
CASSSRLAGPYEQYF
TGTGCCAGCAGCTCTAGACTAGCGGGGCCCTACGAGCAGTACTTC
>NA|NA|TRBJ1-6|TRBV19
CARIRKYNSPLHF
TGTGCCAGAATAAGAAAGTATAATTCACCCCTCCACTTT
>NA|NA|TRBJ2-7|TRBV6-5
CASSWDGEQYF
TGTGCCAGCAGTTGGGACGGCGAGCAGTACTTC
>NA|NA|TRBJ1-2|TRBV10-2
CASGSQDYGYTF
TGCGCCAGCGGCAGCCAGGACTATGGCTACACCTTC
>NA|NA|TRBJ1-5|TRBV10-3
CAISDGGANQPQHF
TGTGCCATCAGTGACGGGGGGGCTAATCAGCCCCAGCATTTT
>NA|NA|TRBJ1-4|TRBV6-1
CASKLSGATNEKLFF
TGTGCCAGCAAGCTATCAGGTGCAACTAATGAAAAACTGTTTTTT
>NA|NA|TRBJ1-2|TRBV5-1
CASSLDDVDYGYTF
TGCGCCAGCAGCTTGGATGATGTAGACTATGGCTACACCTTC
>NA|NA|TRBJ1-2|TRBV18
CASSPTEKGGYGYTF
TGTGCCAGCTCACCCACGGAAAAAGGGGGGTATGGCTACACCTTC
>TRBD2|NA|TRBJ2-1|TRBV13
CASSSEPKTSGRYNEQFF
TGTGCCAGCAGCTCCGAGCCCAAAACTAGCGGGAGATACAATGAGCAGTTCTTC
>NA|NA|TRBJ2-3|TRBV6-5
CASGQDTQYF
TGTGCCAGCGGGCAAGATACGCAGTATTTT
>NA|NA|TRBJ2-7|TRBV11-2
CASRQGRFSDEQYF
TGTGCCAGCAGACAGGGTCGGTTTTCGGACGAGCAGTACTTC
>NA|once|TRBJ2-7|TRBV7-2
CASSLKVTATYEQYF
TGTGCCAGCAGCTTAAAAGTGACAGCGACCTACGAGCAGTACTTC
>NA|NA|TRBJ1-2|TRBV5-4
CASSLGVTDGYTF
TGTGCCAGCAGCTTGGGGGTTACGGATGGCTACACCTTC
>TRBD2|NA|TRBJ2-5|TRBV5-1
CASSPSGGAEETQYF
TGCGCCAGCAGCCCTAGCGGGGGGGCGGAAGAGACCCAGTACTTC
>TRBD1|NA|TRBJ2-1|TRBV5-8
CASSFWDRGRNEQFF
TGTGCCAGCAGCTTCTGGGACAGGGGGCGGAATGAGCAGTTCTTC
>NA|NA|TRBJ2-5|TRBV5-1
CASSLVGGQETQYF
TGCGCCAGCAGCTTGGTTGGTGGACAAGAGACCCAGTACTTC
>NA|NA|TRBJ2-5|TRBV15
CATSRGRGGLETQYF
TGTGCCACCAGCAGAGGAAGGGGGGGATTAGAGACCCAGTACTTC
>NA|once|TRBJ1-2|TRBV6-6
CASSQAINYGYTF
TGTGCCAGTTCACAGGCGATCAACTATGGCTACACCTTC
>NA|once|TRBJ2-5|TRBV10-3
CAISESRETQYF
TGTGCCATCAGTGAGTCCCGGGAGACCCAGTACTTC
>TRBD1|NA|TRBJ2-7|TRBV30
CAWGGQPVSEQYF
TGTGCCTGGGGGGGACAGCCCGTATCCGAGCAGTACTTC
>TRBD1|NA|TRBJ2-3|TRBV29-1
CSARGQATDTQYF
TGCAGCGCTAGAGGACAGGCAACAGATACGCAGTATTTT
>NA|NA|TRBJ2-1|TRBV29-1
CSGTPGDEQFF
TGCAGCGGTACCCCGGGGGATGAGCAGTTCTTC
>NA|NA|TRBJ1-2|TRBV5-1
CASSLLDEGGGYTF
TGCGCCAGCAGCCTCTTGGACGAGGGAGGAGGCTACACCTTC
>NA|few|TRBJ2-1|TRBV6-6
CASSGGTSNTYNEQFF
TGTGCCAGCAGTGGTGGGACATCAAATACCTACAATGAGCAGTTCTTC
>NA|NA|TRBJ2-7|TRBV20-1
CSARDLNEQYF
TGCAGTGCTAGAGATCTCAACGAGCAGTACTTC
>NA|NA|TRBJ2-5|TRBV30
CAWSVWKETQYF
TGTGCCTGGAGTGTTTGGAAGGAGACCCAGTACTTC
>NA|NA|TRBJ2-7|TRBV7-9
CASRRVPGLGDEQYF
TGTGCCAGCAGACGTGTCCCCGGTTTAGGAGACGAGCAGTACTTC